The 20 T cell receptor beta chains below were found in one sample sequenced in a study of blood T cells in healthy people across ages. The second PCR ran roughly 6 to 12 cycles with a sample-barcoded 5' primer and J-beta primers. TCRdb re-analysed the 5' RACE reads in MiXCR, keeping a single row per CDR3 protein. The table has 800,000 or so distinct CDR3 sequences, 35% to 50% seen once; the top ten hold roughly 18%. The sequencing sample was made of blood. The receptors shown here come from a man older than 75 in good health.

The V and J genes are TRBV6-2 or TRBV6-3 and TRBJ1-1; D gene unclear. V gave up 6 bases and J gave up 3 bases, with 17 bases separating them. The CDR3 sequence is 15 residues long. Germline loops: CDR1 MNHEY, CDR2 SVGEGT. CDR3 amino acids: CASSLSVIWDTEAFF. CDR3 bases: TGTGCCAGCAGCCTCTCCGTGATCTGGGACACTGAAGCTTTCTTT.

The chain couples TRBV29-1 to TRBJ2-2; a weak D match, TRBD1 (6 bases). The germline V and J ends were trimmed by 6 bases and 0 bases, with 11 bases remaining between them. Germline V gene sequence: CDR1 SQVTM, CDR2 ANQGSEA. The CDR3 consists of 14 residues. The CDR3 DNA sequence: TGCAGCGTGTCCCGGGACACGAACACCGGGGAGCTGTTTTTT. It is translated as CSVSRDTNTGELFF.

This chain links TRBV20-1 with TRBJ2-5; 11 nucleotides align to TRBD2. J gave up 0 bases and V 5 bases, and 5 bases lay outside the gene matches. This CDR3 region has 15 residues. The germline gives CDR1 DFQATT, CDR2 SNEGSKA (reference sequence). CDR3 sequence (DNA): TGCAGTGCTGCGCCGGGACTAGCGGACCAAGAGACCCAGTACTTC. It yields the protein CSAAPGLADQETQYF.

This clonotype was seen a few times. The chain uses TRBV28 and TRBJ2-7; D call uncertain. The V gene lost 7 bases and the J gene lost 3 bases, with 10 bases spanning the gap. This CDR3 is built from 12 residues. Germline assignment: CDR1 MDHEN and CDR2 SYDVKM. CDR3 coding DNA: TGTGCCAGCACCAGCCTGCTCTACGAGCAGTACTTC. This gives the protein CASTSLLYEQYF.

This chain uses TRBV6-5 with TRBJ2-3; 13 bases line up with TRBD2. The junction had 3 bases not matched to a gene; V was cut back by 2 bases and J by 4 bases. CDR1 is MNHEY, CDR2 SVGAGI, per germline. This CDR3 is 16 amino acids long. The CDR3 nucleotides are TGTGCCAGCAGTTACCCCACTAGCGGGGGGGCAGATACGCAGTATTTT. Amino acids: CASSYPTSGGADTQYF.

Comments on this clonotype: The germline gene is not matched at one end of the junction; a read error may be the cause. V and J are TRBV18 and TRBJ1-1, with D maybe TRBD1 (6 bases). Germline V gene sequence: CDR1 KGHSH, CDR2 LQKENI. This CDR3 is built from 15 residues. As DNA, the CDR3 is TGTGTCAGCTCACCCGGGAACAGGGTAAACACTGAAGCTTTCTTT. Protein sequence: CVSSPGNRVNTEAFF.

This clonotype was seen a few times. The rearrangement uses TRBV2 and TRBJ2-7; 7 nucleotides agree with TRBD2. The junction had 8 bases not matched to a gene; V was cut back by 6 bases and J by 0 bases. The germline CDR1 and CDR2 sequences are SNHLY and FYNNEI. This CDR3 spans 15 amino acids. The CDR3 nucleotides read TGTGCCAGCAGAGGGCTAGCGGTGAGCTCCTACGAGCAGTACTTC. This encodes CASRGLAVSSYEQYF.

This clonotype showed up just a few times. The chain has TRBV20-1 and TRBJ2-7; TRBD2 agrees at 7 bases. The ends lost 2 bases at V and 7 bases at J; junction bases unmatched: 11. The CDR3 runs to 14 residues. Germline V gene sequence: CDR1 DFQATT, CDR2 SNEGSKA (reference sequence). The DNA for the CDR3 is TGCAGTGCTAGAAGTGGACTAGTCCCCACTGAGCAGTACTTC. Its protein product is CSARSGLVPTEQYF.

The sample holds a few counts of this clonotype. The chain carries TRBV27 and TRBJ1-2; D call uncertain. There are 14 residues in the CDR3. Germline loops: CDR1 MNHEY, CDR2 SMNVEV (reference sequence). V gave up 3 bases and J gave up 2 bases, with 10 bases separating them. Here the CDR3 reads CASSFQRQNYGYTF. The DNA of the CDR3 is TGTGCCAGCAGTTTTCAGCGGCAGAACTATGGCTACACCTTC.

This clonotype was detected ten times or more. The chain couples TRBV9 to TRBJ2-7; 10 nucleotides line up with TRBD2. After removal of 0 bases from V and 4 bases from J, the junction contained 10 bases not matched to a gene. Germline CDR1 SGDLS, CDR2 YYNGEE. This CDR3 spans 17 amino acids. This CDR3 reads CASSVAASGSIRYEQYF. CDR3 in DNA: TGTGCCAGCAGCGTAGCGGCTAGCGGGAGTATCCGGTACGAGCAGTACTTC. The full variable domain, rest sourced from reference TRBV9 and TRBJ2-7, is DSGVTQTPKHLITATGQRVTLRCSPRSGDLSVYWYQQSLDQGLQFLIQYYNGEERAKGNILERFSAQQFPDLHSELNLSSLELGDSALYFCASSVAASGSIRYEQYFGPGTRLTVT.

CDR3 coding DNA: TGTGCCTGGAGTGAACAGGGGGACTACGAGCAGTACTTC. Protein product: CAWSEQGDYEQYF. J is TRBJ2-7 and V is TRBV30; 8 nucleotides agree with TRBD1. This CDR3 spans 13 amino acids. Germline values: CDR1 GTSNPN, CDR2 SVGIG (reference sequence). V lost 1 base and J lost 3; bases outside the gene matches: 2.

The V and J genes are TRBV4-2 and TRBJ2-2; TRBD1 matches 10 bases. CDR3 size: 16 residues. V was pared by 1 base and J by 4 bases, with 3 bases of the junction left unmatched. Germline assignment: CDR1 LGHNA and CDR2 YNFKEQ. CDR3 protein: CASSQGQGALTGELFF. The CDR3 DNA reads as TGTGCCAGCAGCCAAGGACAGGGGGCTCTCACCGGGGAGCTGTTTTTT.

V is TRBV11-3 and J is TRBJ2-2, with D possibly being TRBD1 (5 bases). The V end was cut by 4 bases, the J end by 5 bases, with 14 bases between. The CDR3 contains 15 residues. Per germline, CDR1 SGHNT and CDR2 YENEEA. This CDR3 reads CASSSHPGRTGELFF. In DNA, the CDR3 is TGTGCCAGCAGCTCCCACCCAGGGCGAACCGGGGAGCTGTTTTTT.

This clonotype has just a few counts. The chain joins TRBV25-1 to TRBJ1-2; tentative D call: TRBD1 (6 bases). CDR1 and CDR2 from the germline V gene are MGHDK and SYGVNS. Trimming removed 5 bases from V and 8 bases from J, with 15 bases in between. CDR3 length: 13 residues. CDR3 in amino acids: CASSSTGIGGYTF. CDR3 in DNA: TGTGCCAGCAGTTCTACAGGGATAGGCGGCTACACCTTC.

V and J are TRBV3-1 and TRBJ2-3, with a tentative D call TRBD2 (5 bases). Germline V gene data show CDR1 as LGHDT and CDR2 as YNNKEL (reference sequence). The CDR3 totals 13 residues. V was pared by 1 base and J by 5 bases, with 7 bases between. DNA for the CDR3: TGTGCCAGCAGCCAAGGACGGGGAGATACGCAGTATTTT. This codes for CASSQGRGDTQYF.

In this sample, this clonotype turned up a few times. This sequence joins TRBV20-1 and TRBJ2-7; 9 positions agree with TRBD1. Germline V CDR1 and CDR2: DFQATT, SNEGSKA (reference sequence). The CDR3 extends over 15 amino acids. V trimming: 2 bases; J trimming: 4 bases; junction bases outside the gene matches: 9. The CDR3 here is CSARYPGQGFYEQYF. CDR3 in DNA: TGCAGTGCTAGATATCCGGGACAGGGTTTTTACGAGCAGTACTTC.

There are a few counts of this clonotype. CDR3 residues: CASGVLAALNTGELFF. CDR3 DNA: TGTGCCAGCGGCGTTCTAGCGGCCTTGAACACCGGGGAGCTGTTTTTT. The rearrangement joins TRBV28 to TRBJ2-2; 7 bases match TRBD2. Germline CDR1 is MDHEN and CDR2 is SYDVKM. The CDR3 totals 16 residues. V was pared by 8 bases and J by 1 base, with 10 bases of the junction left unmatched.

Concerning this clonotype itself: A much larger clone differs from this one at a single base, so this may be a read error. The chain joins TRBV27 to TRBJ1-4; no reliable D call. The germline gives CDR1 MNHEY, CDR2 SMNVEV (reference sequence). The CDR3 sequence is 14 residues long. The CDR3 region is CASSSQSTNGKLFF. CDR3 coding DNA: TGTGCCAGCAGTTCACAGTCAACTAATGGAAAACTGTTTTTT.

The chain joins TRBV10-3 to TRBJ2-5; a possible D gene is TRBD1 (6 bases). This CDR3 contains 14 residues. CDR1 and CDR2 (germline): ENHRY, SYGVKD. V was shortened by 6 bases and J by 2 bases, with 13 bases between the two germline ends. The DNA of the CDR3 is TGTGCCATCAGCGACAGGTTAACTCAAGAGACCCAGTACTTC. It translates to CAISDRLTQETQYF.

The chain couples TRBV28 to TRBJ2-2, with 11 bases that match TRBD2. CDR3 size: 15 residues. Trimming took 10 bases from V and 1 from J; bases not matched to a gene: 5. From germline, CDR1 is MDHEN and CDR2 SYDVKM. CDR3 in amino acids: CATRLAGLNTGELFF. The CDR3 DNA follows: TGTGCCACCCGACTAGCGGGGCTGAACACCGGGGAGCTGTTTTTT. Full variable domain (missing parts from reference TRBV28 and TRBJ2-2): DVKVTQSSRYLVKRTGEKVFLECVQDMDHENMFWYRQDPGLGLRLIYFSYDVKMKEKGDIPEGYSVSREKKERFSLILESASTNQTSMYLCATRLAGLNTGELFFGEGSRLTVL.